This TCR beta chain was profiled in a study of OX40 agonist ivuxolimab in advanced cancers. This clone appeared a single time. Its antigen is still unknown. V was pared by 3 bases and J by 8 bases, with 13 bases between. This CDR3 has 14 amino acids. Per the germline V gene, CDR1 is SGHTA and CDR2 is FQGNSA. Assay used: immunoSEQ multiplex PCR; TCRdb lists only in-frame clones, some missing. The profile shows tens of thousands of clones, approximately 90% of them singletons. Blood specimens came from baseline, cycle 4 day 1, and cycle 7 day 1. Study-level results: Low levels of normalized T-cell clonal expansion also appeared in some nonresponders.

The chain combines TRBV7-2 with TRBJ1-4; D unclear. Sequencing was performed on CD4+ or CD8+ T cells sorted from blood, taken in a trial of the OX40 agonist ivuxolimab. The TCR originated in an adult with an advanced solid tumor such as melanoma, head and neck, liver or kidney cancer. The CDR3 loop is CASSFYPTGEKLFF. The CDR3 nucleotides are TGTGCCAGCAGCTTTTACCCGACTGGGGAAAAACTGTTTTTT.